These T cell receptor beta chains were read from a single sample in a study of shared clonotypes between healthy human individuals. Data came from immunoSEQ multiplex PCR; TCRdb stores just in-frame clones and leaves some out. The sample carries about 2 million clones, 85% to 95% recorded once. Sequencing was done on a sample of naive CD8+ T cells sorted from blood. These receptors all stem from a man aged 18 to 29 in good health. The CDR3 runs from the conserved cysteine through the conserved F or W. The order of the fields is D gene, V gene, clone size, J gene, CDR3 protein, CDR3 DNA. A D gene is named only where the DNA matches it firmly. For some rows the clone size is stated as once, few or many, or as a class when expanded; others skip it.

d_call: TRBD1; v_call: TRBV6-1; clone_size: .; j_call: TRBJ2-2; cdr3_aa: CASSERGGQGFTGELFF; cdr3_nt: TGTGCCAGCAGTGAAAGGGGGGGACAGGGGTTCACCGGGGAGCTGTTTTTT
d_call: .; v_call: TRBV19; clone_size: .; j_call: TRBJ1-2; cdr3_aa: CASSGGLGYGYTF; cdr3_nt: TGTGCCAGTAGTGGAGGGCTGGGATATGGCTACACCTTC
d_call: TRBD1; v_call: TRBV5-7; clone_size: .; j_call: TRBJ1-3; cdr3_aa: CASSLTQGSVRNTIYF; cdr3_nt: TGTGCCAGCAGCCTGACACAGGGGTCTGTTAGAAACACCATATATTTT
d_call: .; v_call: TRBV7-8; clone_size: .; j_call: TRBJ2-7; cdr3_aa: CASSNRSGAYEQYF; cdr3_nt: TGTGCCAGCAGCAATCGGTCAGGGGCCTACGAGCAGTACTTC
d_call: .; v_call: TRBV7-9; clone_size: once; j_call: TRBJ2-7; cdr3_aa: CASSPGETYEQYF; cdr3_nt: TGTGCCAGCAGCCCCGGAGAAACCTACGAGCAGTACTTC
d_call: .; v_call: TRBV5-6; clone_size: .; j_call: TRBJ2-3; cdr3_aa: CASSSGGSPADTQYF; cdr3_nt: TGTGCCAGCAGCTCGGGCGGTTCCCCCGCAGATACGCAGTATTTT
d_call: TRBD1; v_call: TRBV5-1; clone_size: .; j_call: TRBJ2-1; cdr3_aa: CASSLVGTGVSYNEQFF; cdr3_nt: TGCGCCAGCAGCTTGGTAGGGACAGGGGTCTCCTACAATGAGCAGTTCTTC
d_call: TRBD2; v_call: TRBV6-5; clone_size: .; j_call: TRBJ2-7; cdr3_aa: CASSYTRAGGEQYF; cdr3_nt: TGTGCCAGCAGTTACACCCGGGCGGGAGGAGAGCAGTACTTC
d_call: .; v_call: TRBV5-1; clone_size: .; j_call: TRBJ2-3; cdr3_aa: CASSLAATKLVDTQYF; cdr3_nt: TGCGCCAGCAGCTTGGCCGCGACAAAGTTGGTGGATACGCAGTATTTT
d_call: .; v_call: TRBV2; clone_size: .; j_call: TRBJ1-1; cdr3_aa: CARVLENTEAFF; cdr3_nt: TGTGCCAGAGTTTTAGAGAACACTGAAGCTTTCTTT
d_call: TRBD1; v_call: TRBV9; clone_size: once; j_call: TRBJ2-7; cdr3_aa: CASSVATGGYEQYF; cdr3_nt: TGTGCCAGCAGCGTAGCCACAGGGGGATACGAGCAGTACTTC
d_call: .; v_call: TRBV4-3; clone_size: .; j_call: TRBJ2-3; cdr3_aa: CASSQDTGAMENTQYF; cdr3_nt: TGCGCCAGCAGCCAAGATACCGGGGCCATGGAAAATACGCAGTATTTT
d_call: .; v_call: TRBV19; clone_size: few; j_call: TRBJ2-1; cdr3_aa: CASSPSSYNEQFF; cdr3_nt: TGTGCCAGTAGTCCGTCTAGCTACAATGAGCAGTTCTTC
d_call: .; v_call: TRBV7-9; clone_size: .; j_call: TRBJ1-2; cdr3_aa: CASSFQNLNYGYTF; cdr3_nt: TGTGCCAGCAGCTTCCAGAACCTTAACTATGGCTACACCTTC
d_call: TRBD2; v_call: TRBV4-2; clone_size: .; j_call: TRBJ2-1; cdr3_aa: CASSQDPGTSIGSHEQFF; cdr3_nt: TGTGCCAGCAGCCAAGACCCTGGGACTAGTATCGGTAGTCATGAGCAGTTCTTC
d_call: .; v_call: TRBV5-6; clone_size: once; j_call: TRBJ2-2; cdr3_aa: CASSPGWGRVGELFF; cdr3_nt: TGTGCCAGCAGCCCCGGGTGGGGCAGGGTCGGGGAGCTGTTTTTT
d_call: .; v_call: TRBV6-5; clone_size: .; j_call: TRBJ1-5; cdr3_aa: CASSYGAENQPQHF; cdr3_nt: TGTGCCAGCAGTTACGGGGCAGAGAATCAGCCCCAGCATTTT
d_call: TRBD1; v_call: TRBV11-3; clone_size: .; j_call: TRBJ2-2; cdr3_aa: CASSSRTGPAGTPGELFF; cdr3_nt: TGTGCCAGCAGCTCGCGGACAGGCCCCGCTGGAACACCGGGGGAGCTGTTTTTT
d_call: .; v_call: TRBV4-2; clone_size: .; j_call: TRBJ2-7; cdr3_aa: CASSHESSYEQYF; cdr3_nt: TGTGCCAGCAGCCACGAAAGCTCCTACGAGCAGTACTTC
d_call: .; v_call: TRBV9; clone_size: once; j_call: TRBJ1-4; cdr3_aa: CASSEFGAGEKLFF; cdr3_nt: TGTGCCAGCAGCGAATTTGGAGCGGGTGAAAAACTGTTTTTT
d_call: .; v_call: TRBV23-1; clone_size: few; j_call: TRBJ1-6; cdr3_aa: CASSQSTSSYNSPLHF; cdr3_nt: TGCGCCAGCAGTCAATCGACTAGCTCCTATAATTCACCCCTCCACTTT
d_call: .; v_call: TRBV5-1; clone_size: .; j_call: TRBJ1-1; cdr3_aa: CASSLGGGMTKNTEAFF; cdr3_nt: TGCGCCAGCAGCTTGGGTGGAGGGATGACAAAGAACACTGAAGCTTTCTTT
d_call: .; v_call: TRBV6-4; clone_size: .; j_call: TRBJ1-1; cdr3_aa: CASSDSGDSTEAFF; cdr3_nt: TGTGCCAGCAGTGACTCCGGGGATAGCACTGAAGCTTTCTTT
d_call: .; v_call: TRBV5-6; clone_size: .; j_call: TRBJ2-7; cdr3_aa: CASSLVPGTYEQYF; cdr3_nt: TGTGCCAGCAGCTTGGTTCCGGGAACCTACGAGCAGTACTTC
d_call: .; v_call: TRBV10-1; clone_size: few; j_call: TRBJ2-2; cdr3_aa: CASSEGAGELFF; cdr3_nt: TGCGCCAGCAGTGAGGGGGCCGGGGAGCTGTTTTTT
d_call: .; v_call: TRBV7-9; clone_size: .; j_call: TRBJ2-7; cdr3_aa: CASSLFGDEQYF; cdr3_nt: TGTGCCAGCAGCCTCTTCGGTGACGAGCAGTACTTC
d_call: .; v_call: TRBV27; clone_size: .; j_call: TRBJ2-5; cdr3_aa: CASSFGGAEETQYF; cdr3_nt: TGTGCCAGCAGTTTTGGGGGAGCCGAGGAGACCCAGTACTTC
d_call: .; v_call: TRBV7-3; clone_size: .; j_call: TRBJ1-2; cdr3_aa: CASSLGSDIPWRAF; cdr3_nt: TGTGCCAGCAGCTTAGGTTCGGACATTCCTTGGCGCGCCTTC
d_call: .; v_call: TRBV19; clone_size: .; j_call: TRBJ1-1; cdr3_aa: CASLTGNTEAFF; cdr3_nt: TGTGCCAGCCTAACAGGGAACACTGAAGCTTTCTTT
d_call: .; v_call: TRBV7-9; clone_size: .; j_call: TRBJ1-2; cdr3_aa: CASSLGFIYGYTF; cdr3_nt: TGTGCCAGCAGCCTAGGGTTCATTTATGGCTACACCTTC
d_call: .; v_call: TRBV6-5; clone_size: .; j_call: TRBJ2-5; cdr3_aa: CASRMTALQETQYF; cdr3_nt: TGTGCCAGCAGAATGACAGCGCTTCAAGAGACCCAGTACTTC
d_call: TRBD2; v_call: TRBV7-9; clone_size: .; j_call: TRBJ2-2; cdr3_aa: CASSLALAGAAGELFF; cdr3_nt: TGTGCCAGCAGCTTAGCACTAGCGGGAGCCGCCGGGGAGCTGTTTTTT
d_call: .; v_call: TRBV2; clone_size: .; j_call: TRBJ2-5; cdr3_aa: CASKTGPSRETQYF; cdr3_nt: TGTGCCAGCAAGACGGGCCCCTCGAGAGAGACCCAGTACTTC
d_call: .; v_call: TRBV18; clone_size: .; j_call: TRBJ2-2; cdr3_aa: CASSPPFGDTSNTGELFF; cdr3_nt: TGTGCCAGCTCACCACCGTTTGGGGACACCTCGAACACCGGGGAGCTGTTTTTT
d_call: .; v_call: TRBV27; clone_size: .; j_call: TRBJ2-7; cdr3_aa: CASSLSGGPVVSYEQYF; cdr3_nt: TGTGCCAGCAGTTTATCGGGGGGGCCCGTCGTGTCCTACGAGCAGTACTTC
d_call: .; v_call: TRBV4-3; clone_size: .; j_call: TRBJ2-1; cdr3_aa: CASSQFRGSLADNEQFF; cdr3_nt: TGCGCCAGCAGCCAATTTCGAGGCTCCTTGGCGGACAATGAGCAGTTCTTC
d_call: TRBD2; v_call: TRBV27; clone_size: .; j_call: TRBJ2-3; cdr3_aa: CASTTAGGFPDTQYF; cdr3_nt: TGTGCCAGCACGACAGCGGGAGGGTTTCCAGATACGCAGTATTTT
d_call: TRBD1; v_call: TRBV7-9; clone_size: .; j_call: TRBJ2-7; cdr3_aa: CASSLGDSYEQYF; cdr3_nt: TGTGCCAGCAGCTTAGGGGACAGTTACGAGCAGTACTTC
d_call: .; v_call: TRBV27; clone_size: .; j_call: TRBJ1-5; cdr3_aa: CASSLRQVNQPQHF; cdr3_nt: TGTGCCAGCAGTTTACGCCAGGTCAATCAGCCCCAGCATTTT
d_call: .; v_call: TRBV29-1; clone_size: .; j_call: TRBJ2-6; cdr3_aa: CSVEEWIDGANVLTF; cdr3_nt: TGCAGCGTTGAAGAATGGATAGATGGGGCCAACGTCCTGACTTTC
d_call: TRBD1; v_call: TRBV27; clone_size: .; j_call: TRBJ1-2; cdr3_aa: CASSLSRSGQGDGYTF; cdr3_nt: TGTGCCAGCAGTTTATCTAGGTCGGGACAGGGGGATGGCTACACCTTC
d_call: .; v_call: TRBV7-9; clone_size: .; j_call: TRBJ2-7; cdr3_aa: CASSLETVSSYEQYF; cdr3_nt: TGTGCCAGCAGCTTAGAGACAGTGAGCTCCTACGAGCAGTACTTC
d_call: TRBD1; v_call: TRBV6-5; clone_size: once; j_call: TRBJ2-1; cdr3_aa: CASSKDREEQFF; cdr3_nt: TGTGCCAGCAGCAAAGACAGGGAGGAGCAGTTCTTC
d_call: TRBD1; v_call: TRBV6-1; clone_size: .; j_call: TRBJ2-7; cdr3_aa: CASGTGPSYEQYF; cdr3_nt: TGTGCCAGTGGGACAGGACCATCCTACGAGCAGTACTTC
d_call: .; v_call: TRBV30; clone_size: .; j_call: TRBJ2-5; cdr3_aa: CAWSVAGSQETQYF; cdr3_nt: TGTGCCTGGAGTGTTGCAGGCAGCCAAGAGACCCAGTACTTC
d_call: TRBD1; v_call: TRBV7-9; clone_size: .; j_call: TRBJ1-6; cdr3_aa: CATQQGLENSPLHF; cdr3_nt: TGTGCCACGCAACAGGGGCTGGAGAATTCACCCCTCCACTTT
d_call: .; v_call: TRBV28; clone_size: .; j_call: TRBJ1-2; cdr3_aa: CASTLGGFYGYTF; cdr3_nt: TGTGCCAGCACGTTAGGGGGGTTCTATGGCTACACCTTC
d_call: TRBD1; v_call: TRBV28; clone_size: .; j_call: TRBJ2-7; cdr3_aa: CASNRDRAYEQYF; cdr3_nt: TGTGCCAGCAACCGGGACAGGGCCTACGAGCAGTACTTC